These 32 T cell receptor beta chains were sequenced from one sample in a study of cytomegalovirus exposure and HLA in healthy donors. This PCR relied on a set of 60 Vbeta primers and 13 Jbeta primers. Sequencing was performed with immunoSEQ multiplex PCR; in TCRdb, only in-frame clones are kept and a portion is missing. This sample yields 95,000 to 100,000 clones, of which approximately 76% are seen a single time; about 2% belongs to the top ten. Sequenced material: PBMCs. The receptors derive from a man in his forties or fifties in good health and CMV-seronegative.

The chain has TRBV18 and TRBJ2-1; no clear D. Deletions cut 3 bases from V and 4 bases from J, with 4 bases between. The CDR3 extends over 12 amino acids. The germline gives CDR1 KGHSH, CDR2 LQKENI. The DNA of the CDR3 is TGTGCCAGCTCACCTGAGTACAATGAGCAGTTCTTC. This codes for CASSPEYNEQFF. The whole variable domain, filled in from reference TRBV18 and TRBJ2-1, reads NAGVMQNPRHLVRRRGQEARLRCSPMKGHSHVYWYRQLPEEGLKFMVYLQKENIIDESGMPKERFSAEFPKEGPSILRIQQVVRGDSAAYFCASSPEYNEQFFGPGTRLTVL.

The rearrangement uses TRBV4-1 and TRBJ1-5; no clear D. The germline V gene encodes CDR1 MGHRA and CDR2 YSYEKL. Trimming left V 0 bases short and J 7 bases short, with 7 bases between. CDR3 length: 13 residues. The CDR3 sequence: CASSQDELQPQHF. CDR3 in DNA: TGCGCCAGCAGCCAAGATGAGTTGCAGCCCCAGCATTTT.

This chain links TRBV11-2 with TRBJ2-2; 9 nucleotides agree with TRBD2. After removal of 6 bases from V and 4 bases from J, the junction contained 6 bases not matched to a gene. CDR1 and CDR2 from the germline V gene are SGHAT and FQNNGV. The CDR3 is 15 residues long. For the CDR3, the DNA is TGTGCCAGCAGACCGCTACTAGCGGGCACCGGGGAGCTGTTTTTT. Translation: CASRPLLAGTGELFF.

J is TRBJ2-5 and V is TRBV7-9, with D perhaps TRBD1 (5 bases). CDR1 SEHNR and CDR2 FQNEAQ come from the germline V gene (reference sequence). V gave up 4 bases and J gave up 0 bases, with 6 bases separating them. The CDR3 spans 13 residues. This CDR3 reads CASSWGNQETQYF. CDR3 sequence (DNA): TGTGCCAGCAGCTGGGGCAACCAAGAGACCCAGTACTTC.

The CDR3 here is CASSLIPGTSTGELFF. In DNA form, the CDR3 reads TGTGCCAGCAGCTTGATACCCGGGACTAGCACCGGGGAGCTGTTTTTT. The V gene is TRBV7-8, the J gene TRBJ2-2, with 8 bases identical to TRBD2. The CDR3 contains 16 residues. Germline loops: CDR1 SGHVS, CDR2 FQNEAQ. V was clipped by 3 bases and J by 4 bases; unmatched bases: 7.

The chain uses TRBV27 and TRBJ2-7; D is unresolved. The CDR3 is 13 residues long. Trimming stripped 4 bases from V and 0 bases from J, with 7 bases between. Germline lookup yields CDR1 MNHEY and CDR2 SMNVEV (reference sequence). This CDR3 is CASSWASSYEQYF. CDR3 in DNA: TGTGCCAGCAGTTGGGCGAGCTCCTACGAGCAGTACTTC.

This chain's CDR3 is CASSHWGLNYGYTF. CDR3 in DNA: TGCGCCAGCAGCCACTGGGGCCTGAACTATGGCTACACCTTC. This rearrangement joins TRBV4-3 to TRBJ1-2, with TRBD1 as a possible D gene (5 bases). Germline V CDR1 and CDR2: LGHNA, YSLEER. The CDR3 runs 14 residues. The V end was cut by 3 bases, the J end by 2 bases, with 10 bases between.

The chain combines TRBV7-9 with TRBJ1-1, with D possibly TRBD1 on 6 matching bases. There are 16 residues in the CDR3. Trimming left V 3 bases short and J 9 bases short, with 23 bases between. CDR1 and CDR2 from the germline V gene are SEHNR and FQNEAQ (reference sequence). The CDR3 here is CASSLGAAGFGSQAFF. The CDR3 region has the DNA TGTGCCAGCAGCTTGGGGGCGGCAGGGTTCGGTTCACAAGCTTTCTTT.

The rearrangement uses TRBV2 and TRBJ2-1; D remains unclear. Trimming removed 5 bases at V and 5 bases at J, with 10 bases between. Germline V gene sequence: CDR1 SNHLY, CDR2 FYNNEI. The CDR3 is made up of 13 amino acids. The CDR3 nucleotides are TGTGCCAGCAGTCCCCGAGAGGACAATGAGCAGTTCTTC. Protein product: CASSPREDNEQFF.

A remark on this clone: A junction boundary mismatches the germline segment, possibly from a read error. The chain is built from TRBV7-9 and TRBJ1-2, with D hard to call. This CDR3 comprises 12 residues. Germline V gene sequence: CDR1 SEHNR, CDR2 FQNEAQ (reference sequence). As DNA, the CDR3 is TGTTCCAGCAGCTCCGACTATTATGGCTACACCTTC. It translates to CSSSSDYYGYTF.

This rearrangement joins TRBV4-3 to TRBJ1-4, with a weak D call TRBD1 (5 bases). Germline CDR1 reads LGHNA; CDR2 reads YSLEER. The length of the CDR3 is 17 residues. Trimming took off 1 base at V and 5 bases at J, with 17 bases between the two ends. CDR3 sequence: CASSQVWPTVLNEKLFF. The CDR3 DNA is TGCGCCAGCAGCCAAGTTTGGCCGACAGTCCTCAATGAAAAACTGTTTTTT.

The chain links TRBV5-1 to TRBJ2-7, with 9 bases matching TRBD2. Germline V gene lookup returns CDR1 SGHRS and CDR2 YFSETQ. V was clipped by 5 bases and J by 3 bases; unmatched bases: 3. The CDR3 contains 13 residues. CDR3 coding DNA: TGCGCCAGCAGAGTGCGGGAGGGCTACGAGCAGTACTTC. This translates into CASRVREGYEQYF.

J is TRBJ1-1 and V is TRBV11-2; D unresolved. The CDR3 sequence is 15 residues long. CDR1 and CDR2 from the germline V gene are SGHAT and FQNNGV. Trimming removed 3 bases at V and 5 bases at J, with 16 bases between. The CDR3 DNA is TGTGCCAGCAGCTTCCAGATTATTGCGAGGACTGAAGCTTTCTTT. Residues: CASSFQIIARTEAFF.

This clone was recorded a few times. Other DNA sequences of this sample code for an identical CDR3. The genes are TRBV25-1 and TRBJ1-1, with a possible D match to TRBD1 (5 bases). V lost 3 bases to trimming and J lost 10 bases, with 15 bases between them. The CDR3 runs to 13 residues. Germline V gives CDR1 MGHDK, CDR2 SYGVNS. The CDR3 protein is CASSEQTRQGAFF. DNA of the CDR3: TGTGCCAGCAGTGAGCAGACCCGGCAGGGAGCTTTCTTT.

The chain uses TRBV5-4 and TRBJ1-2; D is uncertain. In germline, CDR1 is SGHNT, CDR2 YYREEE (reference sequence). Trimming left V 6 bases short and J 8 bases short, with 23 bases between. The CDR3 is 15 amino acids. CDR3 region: CASTNVLPRVEGYTF. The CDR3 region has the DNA TGTGCCAGCACCAATGTCCTTCCACGGGTAGAAGGCTACACCTTC.

In nucleotides, the CDR3 is TGCGCCAGCAGCCACCCCGGGACTGACACTGAAGCTTTCTTT. As protein: CASSHPGTDTEAFF. This chain uses TRBV4-3 with TRBJ1-1, with D perhaps TRBD1 (5 bases). The V end was cut by 3 bases, the J end by 3 bases, with 11 bases between. Germline assignment: CDR1 LGHNA and CDR2 YSLEER. The CDR3 is made up of 14 amino acids.

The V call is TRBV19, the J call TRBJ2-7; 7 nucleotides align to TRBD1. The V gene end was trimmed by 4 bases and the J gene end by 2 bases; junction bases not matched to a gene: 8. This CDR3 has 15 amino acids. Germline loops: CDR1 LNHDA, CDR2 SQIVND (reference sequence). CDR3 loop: CASSSLNRGTYEQYF. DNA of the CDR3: TGTGCCAGTAGTAGCCTCAACAGGGGAACCTACGAGCAGTACTTC.

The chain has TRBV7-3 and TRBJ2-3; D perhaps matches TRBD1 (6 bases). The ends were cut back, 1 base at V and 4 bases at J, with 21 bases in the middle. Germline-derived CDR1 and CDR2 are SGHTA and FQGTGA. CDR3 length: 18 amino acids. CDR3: CASSLISGGGRGSDTQYF. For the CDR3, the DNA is TGTGCCAGCAGCTTAATCTCGGGTGGGGGCCGGGGCTCAGATACGCAGTATTTT.

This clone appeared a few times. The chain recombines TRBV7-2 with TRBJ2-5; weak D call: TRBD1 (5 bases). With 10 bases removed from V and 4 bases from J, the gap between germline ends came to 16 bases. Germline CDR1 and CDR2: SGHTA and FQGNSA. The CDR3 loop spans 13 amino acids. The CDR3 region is CANEAGWGETQYF. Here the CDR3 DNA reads TGTGCCAACGAGGCAGGGTGGGGAGAGACCCAGTACTTC.

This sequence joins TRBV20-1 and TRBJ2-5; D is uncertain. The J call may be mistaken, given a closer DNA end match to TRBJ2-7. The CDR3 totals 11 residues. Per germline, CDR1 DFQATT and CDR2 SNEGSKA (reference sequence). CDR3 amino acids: CSAPTHYEQYF. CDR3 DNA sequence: TGCAGTGCCCCCACCCACTACGAGCAGTACTTC.

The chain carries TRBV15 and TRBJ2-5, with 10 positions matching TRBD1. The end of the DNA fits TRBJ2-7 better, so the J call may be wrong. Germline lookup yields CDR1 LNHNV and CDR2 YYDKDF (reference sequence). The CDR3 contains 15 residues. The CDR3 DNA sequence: TGTGCCACCAGTCTGGGACAGGGGAGCGCCTACGAGCAGTACTTC. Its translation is CATSLGQGSAYEQYF.

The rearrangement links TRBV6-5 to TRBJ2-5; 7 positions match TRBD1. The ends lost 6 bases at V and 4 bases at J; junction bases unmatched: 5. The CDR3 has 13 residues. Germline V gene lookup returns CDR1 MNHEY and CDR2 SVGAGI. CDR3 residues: CASSDREGETQYF. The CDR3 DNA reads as TGTGCCAGCAGCGACAGGGAAGGAGAGACCCAGTACTTC.

CDR3 amino acids: CSAIEGASNQPQHF. In DNA form, the CDR3 reads TGCAGCGCGATAGAGGGGGCGAGCAATCAGCCCCAGCATTTT. The chain uses TRBV29-1 and TRBJ1-5; 7 nucleotides align to TRBD1. CDR1 is SQVTM and CDR2 is ANQGSEA in the germline V gene. The junction had 7 bases not matched to a gene; V was cut back by 7 bases and J by 1 base. The CDR3 is 14 residues long.

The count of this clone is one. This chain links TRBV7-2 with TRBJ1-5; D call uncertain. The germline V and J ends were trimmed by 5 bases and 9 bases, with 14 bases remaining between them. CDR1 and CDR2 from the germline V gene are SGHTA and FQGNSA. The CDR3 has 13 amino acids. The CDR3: CASSAPEFGPQHF. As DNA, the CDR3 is TGTGCCAGCAGCGCCCCCGAGTTCGGGCCCCAGCATTTT.

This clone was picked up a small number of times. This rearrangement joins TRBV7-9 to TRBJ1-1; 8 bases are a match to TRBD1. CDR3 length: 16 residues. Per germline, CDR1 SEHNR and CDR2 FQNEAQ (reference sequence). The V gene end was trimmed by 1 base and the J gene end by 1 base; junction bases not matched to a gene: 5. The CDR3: CASSLGSGGANTEAFF. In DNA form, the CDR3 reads TGTGCCAGCAGCTTAGGATCAGGGGGCGCGAACACTGAAGCTTTCTTT. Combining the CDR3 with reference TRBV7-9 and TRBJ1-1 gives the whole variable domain DTGVSQNPRHKITKRGQNVTFRCDPISEHNRLYWYRQTLGQGPEFLTYFQNEAQLEKSRLLSDRFSAERPKGSFSTLEIQRTEQGDSAMYLCASSLGSGGANTEAFFGQGTRLTVV.

This CDR3 reads CASSFSGVRHTEAFF. The CDR3 DNA follows: TGTGCCAGCAGCTTTTCAGGGGTTAGGCACACTGAAGCTTTCTTT. The rearrangement links TRBV7-2 to TRBJ1-1; TRBD1 is a possible D gene (6 bases). CDR3 length: 15 amino acids. Per the germline V gene, CDR1 is SGHTA and CDR2 is FQGNSA. The V gene lost 3 bases and the J gene lost 3 bases, with 14 bases spanning the gap.

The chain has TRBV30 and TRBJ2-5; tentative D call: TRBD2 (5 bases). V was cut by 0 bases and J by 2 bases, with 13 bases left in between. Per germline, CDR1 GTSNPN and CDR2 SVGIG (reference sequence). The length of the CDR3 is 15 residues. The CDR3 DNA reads TGTGCCTGGAGTGTCACATTCGGCGGGCAAGAGACCCAGTACTTC. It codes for CAWSVTFGGQETQYF.

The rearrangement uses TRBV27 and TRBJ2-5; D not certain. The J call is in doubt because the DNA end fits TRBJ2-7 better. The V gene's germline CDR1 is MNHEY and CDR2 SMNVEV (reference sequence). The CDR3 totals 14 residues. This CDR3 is CASSLSKKRGEQYF. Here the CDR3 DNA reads TGTGCCAGCAGTTTATCTAAGAAACGAGGCGAGCAGTACTTC.

The CDR3 DNA is TGTGCCAGCAGCCAAGATATGGGACAGAAAAATTCACCCCTCCACTTT. Protein sequence: CASSQDMGQKNSPLHF. The chain joins TRBV14 to TRBJ1-6, with 7 bases identical to TRBD1. Germline V gives CDR1 SGHDN, CDR2 FVKESK. The V and J ends lost 0 bases and 7 bases, in that order; junction bases with no gene match: 6. This CDR3 is 16 amino acids long.

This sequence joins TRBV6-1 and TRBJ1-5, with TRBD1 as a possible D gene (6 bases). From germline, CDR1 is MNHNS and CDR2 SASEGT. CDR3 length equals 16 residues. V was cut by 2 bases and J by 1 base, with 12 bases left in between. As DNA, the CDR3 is TGTGCCAGCAGTGAATCCCGGACAGCGAGCAATCAGCCCCAGCATTTT. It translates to CASSESRTASNQPQHF.

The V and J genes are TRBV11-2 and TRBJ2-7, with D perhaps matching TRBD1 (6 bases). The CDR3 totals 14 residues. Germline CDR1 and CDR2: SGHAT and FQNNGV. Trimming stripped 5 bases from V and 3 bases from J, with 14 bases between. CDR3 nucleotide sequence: TGTGCCAGCAGCACGGGACATGAGGGCTACGAGCAGTACTTC. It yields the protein CASSTGHEGYEQYF.

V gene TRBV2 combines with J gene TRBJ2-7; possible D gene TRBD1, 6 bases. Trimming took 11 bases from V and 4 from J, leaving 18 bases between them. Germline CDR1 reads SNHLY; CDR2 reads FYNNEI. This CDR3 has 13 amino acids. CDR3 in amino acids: CAFHSKGGYEQYF. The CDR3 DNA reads TGTGCCTTTCACTCAAAAGGGGGTTACGAGCAGTACTTC.